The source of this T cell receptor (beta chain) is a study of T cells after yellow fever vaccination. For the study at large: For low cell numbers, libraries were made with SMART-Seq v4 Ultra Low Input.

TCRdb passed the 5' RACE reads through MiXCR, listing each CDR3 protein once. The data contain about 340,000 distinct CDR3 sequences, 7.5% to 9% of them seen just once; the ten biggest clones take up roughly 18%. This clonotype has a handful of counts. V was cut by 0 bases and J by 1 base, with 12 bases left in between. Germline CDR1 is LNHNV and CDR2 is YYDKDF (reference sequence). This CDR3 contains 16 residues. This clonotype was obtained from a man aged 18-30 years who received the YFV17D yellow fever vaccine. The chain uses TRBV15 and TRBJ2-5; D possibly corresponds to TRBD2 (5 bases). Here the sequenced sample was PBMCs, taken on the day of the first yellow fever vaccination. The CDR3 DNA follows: TGTGCCACCAGCAGAGATCTACTAGGTCTCCAAGAGACCCAGTACTTC. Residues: CATSRDLLGLQETQYF.